This is a list of T cell receptor beta chains from one sample in a study of cytomegalovirus exposure and HLA in healthy donors. Sequencing was performed with immunoSEQ multiplex PCR; in TCRdb, only in-frame clones are kept and a portion is missing. In the table there are about 140,000 clones, around 79% of which are singletons. The specimen was PBMCs. These receptors all come from a female donor in good health and CMV-seronegative. CDR3s include the opening cysteine and the closing phenylalanine or tryptophan. A D gene is named only where the DNA matches it firmly. Some rows mark clone size as missing; the rest say once, few, many or name a class of expanded clone.

>TRBJ2-3|TRBD2|.|TRBV30
TGTGCCTGGAGTAAACTAGCGGACCGCACAGATACGCAGTATTTT
CAWSKLADRTDTQYF
>TRBJ2-7|TRBD2|.|TRBV19
TGTGCCAGTAGTGCGGGACTAGCGGGAGCCTACGAGCAGTACTTC
CASSAGLAGAYEQYF
>TRBJ2-5|TRBD1|.|TRBV6-5
TGTGCCAGCAGTTACTCCACGGGACAGGGGGCTGAGACCCAGTACTTC
CASSYSTGQGAETQYF
>TRBJ2-1|TRBD2|.|TRBV27
TGTGCCAGCAGCCGGGGACTAGCGGGCTTCAATGAGCAGTTCTTC
CASSRGLAGFNEQFF
>TRBJ1-2|.|.|TRBV2
TGTGCCAGCAGTGACCGGAGTACTAACTATGGCTACACCTTC
CASSDRSTNYGYTF
>TRBJ1-4|.|medium-sized|TRBV4-1
TGCGCCAGCAGCCAACCGCTCGGTTCGCATGAAAAACTGTTTTTT
CASSQPLGSHEKLFF
>TRBJ1-2|.|once|TRBV19
TGTGCCAGCAGTAGAGAGGTCAGTGGCTACACCTTC
CASSREVSGYTF
>TRBJ2-3|TRBD2|.|TRBV5-4
TGTGCCAGCAGCCTAATGCGACTAGCGGGGGCCCCAGATACGCAGTATTTT
CASSLMRLAGAPDTQYF
>TRBJ2-4|.|.|TRBV29-1
TGCAGCGTTGAAGGAGTACAGGGTGGAGTCCGGGGCCAGGAAAACATTCAGTACTTC
CSVEGVQGGVRGQENIQYF
>TRBJ2-3|TRBD1|.|TRBV25-1
TGTGCCAGCAGTGCCTCAGGGACAGGGCGCACAGATACGCAGTATTTT
CASSASGTGRTDTQYF
>TRBJ1-2|.|few|TRBV19
TGTGCCAGTAGTCCCGGCCCCCTCGGACAGCACTATGGCTACACCTTC
CASSPGPLGQHYGYTF
>TRBJ2-7|TRBD1|.|TRBV27
TGTGCCAGCAGTTTAACGGGACAGGGCCCCTACGAGCAGTACTTC
CASSLTGQGPYEQYF
>TRBJ1-1|.|.|TRBV5-4
TGTGCCAGCAGCTTCGGACAAACTGAAGCTTTCTTT
CASSFGQTEAFF
>TRBJ2-7|.|.|TRBV5-6
TGTGCCAGCAGCGGCCTGACTAGCTACGAGCAGTACTTC
CASSGLTSYEQYF
>TRBJ2-7|.|once|TRBV7-8
TGTGCCAGCAGCTATACTTACCAGCAGTACTTC
CASSYTYQQYF
>TRBJ2-6|TRBD2|.|TRBV19
TGTGCCAGTATTAGGACTAGCGGGGGGGCTTCTGGGGCCAACGTCCTGACTTTC
CASIRTSGGASGANVLTF
>TRBJ2-3|TRBD2|.|TRBV18
TGTGCCAGCTCTAGCGGGACAGATACGCAGTATTTT
CASSSGTDTQYF
>TRBJ1-5|TRBD1|.|TRBV28
TGTGCCAGCACAGACAGGGACGTTCAGCCCCAGCATTTT
CASTDRDVQPQHF
>TRBJ1-4|TRBD1|few|TRBV5-8
TGTGCCAGCAGCTTGGGACAGGGACTGAATGAAAAACTGTTTTTT
CASSLGQGLNEKLFF
>TRBJ2-7|.|once|TRBV7-8
TGTGCCGGAAGCTTCGGGGGGCCTAGGGACGAGCAGTACTTC
CAGSFGGPRDEQYF
>TRBJ1-1|TRBD1|many|TRBV4-1
TGCGCCAGCAGCCTCCCGGGACAGAAGAACACTGAAGCTTTCTTT
CASSLPGQKNTEAFF
>TRBJ2-7|TRBD1|.|TRBV9
TGTGCCAGCAGTCGTTCCGGGACAGGGTTGGCGTACGAGCAGTACTTC
CASSRSGTGLAYEQYF
>TRBJ1-1|.|few|TRBV6-6
TGTGCCAGCAGAGAGGGCGACGGTAAACCTGAAGCTTTCTTT
CASREGDGKPEAFF
>TRBJ2-6|TRBD1|.|TRBV5-4
TGTGCCAGCAGCGCCACAGGGGATGGGGCCAACGTCCTGACTTTC
CASSATGDGANVLTF
>TRBJ1-2|TRBD1|few|TRBV5-6
TGTGCCAGCAGCTTGGACAGGGGGCGCGGTGGCTACACCTTC
CASSLDRGRGGYTF
>TRBJ2-1|.|.|TRBV19
TGTGCCAGTAGTATAGCACAGGTCAATGAGCAGTTCTTC
CASSIAQVNEQFF
>TRBJ2-6|TRBD1|.|TRBV19
TGTGCCAGCAGGGACAGGGCTTACGGGGCCAACGTCCTGACTTTC
CASRDRAYGANVLTF
>TRBJ1-4|.|.|TRBV6-1
TGTGCCTTAGCAGATCGAGGAACAGGGAATGAAAAACTGTTTTTT
CALADRGTGNEKLFF
>TRBJ2-6|TRBD2|few|TRBV7-2
TGTGCCAGCAGCCGGGAGGGGTCTGGGGCCAACGTCCTGACTTTC
CASSREGSGANVLTF
>TRBJ1-6|TRBD1|few|TRBV5-4
TGTGCCAGCAGCCCGGGACAGGGCCGCAATTCACCCCTCCACTTT
CASSPGQGRNSPLHF
>TRBJ1-4|.|.|TRBV5-4
TGTGCCAGCAGCTTAAACCCTAAGGGGCCTCTTAATGAAAAACTGTTTTTT
CASSLNPKGPLNEKLFF
>TRBJ2-7|.|.|TRBV28
TGTGCCACCGGCGGCCTCTACGAGCAGTACTTC
CATGGLYEQYF